A selection of T cell receptor beta chains follows, all from one sample in a study of cytomegalovirus exposure and HLA in healthy donors. Measured with immunoSEQ multiplex PCR; TCRdb has only the in-frame clones, and not every one. The sample gives 130,000 to 150,000 clones, 70% to 80% of which show up once; 8.8% is in the top ten. The specimen was PBMCs. These receptors were collected from a woman between 50 and 59 years old in good health and CMV-seropositive. CDR3s include the opening cysteine and the closing phenylalanine or tryptophan. A D gene is named only where the DNA matches it firmly. Where a row states a size, it is once, few, many or the class of an expanded clone; other rows omit it.

CDR3: CASSQDQGNEKLFF
DNA: TGTGCCAGCAGCCAAGACCAGGGTAATGAAAAACTGTTTTTT
D: .
length: 14
size: .
V: TRBV4-2
J: TRBJ1-4

CDR3: CATTSQGSGNTIYF
DNA: TGTGCCACCACAAGTCAGGGCTCTGGAAACACCATATATTTT
D: .
length: 14
size: .
V: TRBV10-3
J: TRBJ1-3

CDR3: CASSLPLAGGGDTQYF
DNA: TGTGCCAGCAGCTTACCCCTAGCGGGGGGCGGGGATACGCAGTATTTT
D: TRBD2
length: 16
size: .
V: TRBV13
J: TRBJ2-3

CDR3: CASGLSTSGETQYF
DNA: TGTGCTAGTGGTTTGTCGACTAGCGGAGAGACCCAGTACTTC
D: TRBD2
length: 14
size: .
V: TRBV12-5
J: TRBJ2-5

CDR3: CASSQPLAGSSYEQYF
DNA: TGCGCCAGCAGCCAACCGCTAGCGGGTTCTTCCTACGAGCAGTACTTC
D: TRBD2
length: 16
size: .
V: TRBV4-1
J: TRBJ2-7

CDR3: CAIKDSIGQFF
DNA: TGTGCCATCAAGGACAGCATTGGGCAGTTCTTC
D: .
length: 11
size: .
V: TRBV10-3
J: TRBJ2-1

CDR3: CAIETGPNYGYTF
DNA: TGTGCCATAGAGACAGGGCCTAACTATGGCTACACCTTC
D: TRBD1
length: 13
size: .
V: TRBV10-3
J: TRBJ1-2

CDR3: CASSSNLRVNEQYF
DNA: TGTGCCAGCAGCTCAAATCTTCGGGTAAACGAGCAGTACTTC
D: .
length: 14
size: .
V: TRBV11-2
J: TRBJ2-7

CDR3: CASRSPRGDPGTQYF
DNA: TGTGCCAGTAGATCCCCGCGGGGGGACCCGGGTACGCAGTATTTT
D: TRBD2
length: 15
size: .
V: TRBV19
J: TRBJ2-3

CDR3: CASRKGGVSYNEQFF
DNA: TGTGCCAGCAGGAAAGGGGGGGTCTCCTACAATGAGCAGTTCTTC
D: .
length: 15
size: once
V: TRBV27
J: TRBJ2-1

CDR3: CASSPDTGELFF
DNA: TGTGCCAGCAGCCCCGACACCGGGGAGCTGTTTTTT
D: .
length: 12
size: .
V: TRBV4-2
J: TRBJ2-2

CDR3: CASSLAGTGGYEQYF
DNA: TGCGCCAGCAGCTTGGCCGGGACAGGGGGTTACGAGCAGTACTTC
D: TRBD1
length: 15
size: .
V: TRBV5-1
J: TRBJ2-7

CDR3: CASQMRQGYEQYF
DNA: TGTGCCAGCCAAATGAGACAGGGCTACGAGCAGTACTTC
D: TRBD1
length: 13
size: .
V: TRBV6-5
J: TRBJ2-7

CDR3: CASSLASRRNYGYTF
DNA: TGTGCCAGCAGCTTGGCGTCGAGAAGAAACTATGGCTACACCTTC
D: .
length: 15
size: .
V: TRBV5-6
J: TRBJ1-2

CDR3: CASSSVQGGTGELFF
DNA: TGTGCCAGCAGTTCCGTGCAGGGAGGCACCGGGGAGCTGTTTTTT
D: .
length: 15
size: .
V: TRBV6-6
J: TRBJ2-2

CDR3: CASSPRDRAGEKLFF
DNA: TGCGCCAGCAGCCCCCGGGACAGGGCGGGTGAAAAACTGTTTTTT
D: TRBD1
length: 15
size: .
V: TRBV5-1
J: TRBJ1-4

CDR3: CASSLRTGVSDTQYF
DNA: TGTGCCAGCAGCCTACGGACAGGGGTTTCAGATACGCAGTATTTT
D: TRBD1
length: 15
size: once
V: TRBV5-4
J: TRBJ2-3

CDR3: CASSDLAGDSEAFF
DNA: TGTGCCAGCAGTGACTTGGCCGGGGATTCGGAAGCTTTCTTT
D: .
length: 14
size: .
V: TRBV6-1
J: TRBJ1-1

CDR3: CASRWGPDQPQHF
DNA: TGTGCCAGCAGGTGGGGGCCGGATCAGCCCCAGCATTTT
D: .
length: 13
size: .
V: TRBV7-2
J: TRBJ1-5

CDR3: CASSGILEKTGVDYEQYF
DNA: TGTGCCAGCAGTGGAATACTGGAAAAGACAGGGGTAGACTACGAGCAGTACTTC
D: TRBD1
length: 18
size: .
V: TRBV2
J: TRBJ2-7

CDR3: CAGGTGARGGTQYF
DNA: TGTGCCGGAGGGACAGGGGCAAGGGGGGGTACGCAGTATTTT
D: TRBD1
length: 14
size: .
V: TRBV2
J: TRBJ2-3

CDR3: CASSSGQGAAEQYF
DNA: TGTGCCAGCAGCTCGGGACAGGGGGCAGCCGAGCAGTACTTC
D: TRBD1
length: 14
size: .
V: TRBV7-6
J: TRBJ2-7

CDR3: CASTRTVQETQYF
DNA: TGTGCTAGCACCAGGACAGTCCAAGAGACCCAGTACTTC
D: .
length: 13
size: .
V: TRBV7-7
J: TRBJ2-5

CDR3: CASRGRINSPLHF
DNA: TGTGCCAGCAGGGGGCGGATTAATTCACCCCTCCACTTT
D: .
length: 13
size: .
V: TRBV28
J: TRBJ1-6

CDR3: CASSLEGTGELSLHF
DNA: TGTGCCAGCAGCTTGGAAGGGACAGGTGAATTATCCCTCCACTTT
D: TRBD1
length: 15
size: .
V: TRBV5-4
J: TRBJ1-6

CDR3: CASIGTGSYGYTF
DNA: TGTGCCAGCATCGGGACAGGGAGCTATGGCTACACCTTC
D: TRBD1
length: 13
size: .
V: TRBV7-2
J: TRBJ1-2

CDR3: CASSSQIRDEKLFF
DNA: TGTGCCAGCTCATCACAGATACGAGATGAAAAACTGTTTTTT
D: .
length: 14
size: .
V: TRBV18
J: TRBJ1-4

CDR3: CASSHRQETNTEAFF
DNA: TGTGCCAGCTCCCATCGACAGGAAACGAACACTGAAGCTTTCTTT
D: .
length: 15
size: .
V: TRBV18
J: TRBJ1-1

CDR3: CASSPRGASNTGELFF
DNA: TGTGCCAGCTCACCACGCGGGGCTTCGAACACCGGGGAGCTGTTTTTT
D: .
length: 16
size: .
V: TRBV18
J: TRBJ2-2

CDR3: CASSLGTSDTDTQYF
DNA: TGCGCCAGCAGCTTGGGGACTAGCGACACAGATACGCAGTATTTT
D: TRBD2
length: 15
size: few
V: TRBV5-1
J: TRBJ2-3

CDR3: CASSYGHDPNSPLHF
DNA: TGTGCCAGCAGTTACGGACACGATCCTAATTCACCCCTCCACTTT
D: .
length: 15
size: .
V: TRBV6-7
J: TRBJ1-6

CDR3: CASSPVEGRDNIQYF
DNA: TGCGCCAGCAGCCCGGTCGAGGGGCGGGACAACATTCAGTACTTC
D: .
length: 15
size: .
V: TRBV5-1
J: TRBJ2-4

CDR3: CASSTGGTGNTIYF
DNA: TGTGCCAGCAGTACGGGGGGCACTGGAAACACCATATATTTT
D: .
length: 14
size: few
V: TRBV6-5
J: TRBJ1-3

CDR3: CASSLRTSSDTQYF
DNA: TGTGCCAGCAGTCTCCGGACTAGCTCAGATACGCAGTATTTT
D: TRBD2
length: 14
size: .
V: TRBV28
J: TRBJ2-3

CDR3: CASSLQGNYGYTF
DNA: TGTGCCAGCAGCTTACAGGGAAACTATGGCTACACCTTC
D: .
length: 13
size: .
V: TRBV2
J: TRBJ1-2

CDR3: CASSLSFTEAFF
DNA: TGTGCCAGCAGCTTATCGTTCACTGAAGCTTTCTTT
D: .
length: 12
size: .
V: TRBV7-9
J: TRBJ1-1

CDR3: CASSWNRGPNTEAFF
DNA: TGTGCCAGCAGCTGGAACAGGGGACCGAACACTGAAGCTTTCTTT
D: TRBD1
length: 15
size: .
V: TRBV7-2
J: TRBJ1-1

CDR3: CASSVYGNEQFF
DNA: TGTGCCAGCAGCGTTTACGGCAATGAGCAGTTCTTC
D: .
length: 12
size: few
V: TRBV9
J: TRBJ2-1

CDR3: CATYTRGLEAFF
DNA: TGTGCCACATACACCAGGGGGCTTGAAGCTTTCTTT
D: TRBD1
length: 12
size: .
V: TRBV28
J: TRBJ1-1

CDR3: CASSLRGGKETQYF
DNA: TGTGCCAGCAGCTTGCGGGGGGGCAAGGAGACCCAGTACTTC
D: TRBD2
length: 14
size: .
V: TRBV5-4
J: TRBJ2-5

CDR3: CASSQAGETEAFF
DNA: TGCGCCAGCAGCCAAGCCGGGGAGACTGAAGCTTTCTTT
D: .
length: 13
size: .
V: TRBV4-1
J: TRBJ1-1

CDR3: CASSYRTAHSYEQYF
DNA: TGTGCCAGCAGCTACAGGACAGCCCACTCCTACGAGCAGTACTTC
D: .
length: 15
size: .
V: TRBV7-8
J: TRBJ2-7

CDR3: CASSQLVQVYGNTIYF
DNA: TGCGCCAGCAGCCAATTAGTCCAGGTCTACGGAAACACCATATATTTT
D: .
length: 16
size: .
V: TRBV4-3
J: TRBJ1-3

CDR3: CASSADGGADASYGYTF
DNA: TGTGCCAGCAGCGCCGACGGGGGAGCGGATGCAAGCTATGGCTACACCTTC
D: .
length: 17
size: .
V: TRBV5-4
J: TRBJ1-2

CDR3: CASSPRGGPISNQPQHF
DNA: TGTGCCAGCTCACCCCGGGGAGGTCCTATTAGCAATCAGCCCCAGCATTTT
D: .
length: 17
size: few
V: TRBV18
J: TRBJ1-5